Listed below are T cell receptor beta chains from one sample, sequenced in a study of Ad26.COV2.S vaccination and SARS-CoV-2 variants. Data came from immunoSEQ multiplex PCR; TCRdb stores just in-frame clones and leaves some out. The sample consists of approximately 500,000 clones, roughly 85% of them appearing once. Specimen: peripheral blood, collected in a trial of Ad26.COV2.S vaccine versus placebo. These receptors were obtained from a person between 18 and 60 years old who received the Ad26.COV2.S COVID-19 vaccine or a placebo. The conserved cysteine and the conserved F or W are not part of the CDR3 here.

j_gene | v_gene | CDR3aa
TRBJ1-2 | TRBV3-1/TRBV3-2 | ASSQWLTDSNYGYT
TRBJ2-4 | TRBV5-4 | ASSLAGLGIKNIQY
TRBJ1-2 | TRBV7-9 | ASSLEPNYGYT
TRBJ1-1 | TRBV7-2 | ASSRIRVNTEAF
TRBJ2-2 | TRBV7-2 | ASSFSVLNTGELF
TRBJ2-1 | TRBV5-6 | ASSQPLAGGFGEQF
TRBJ1-1 | TRBV29-1 | SVRTGGETEAF
TRBJ2-5 | TRBV30 | AWRFEPPRPGLQETQY
TRBJ1-5 | TRBV19 | ASSMTAYSNQPQH
TRBJ1-1 | TRBV11-1 | ASSLVTGMNTEAF
TRBJ2-1 | TRBV2 | ASRGLAGSEEQF
TRBJ1-5 | TRBV19 | ASSIMWGPQPQH
TRBJ1-4 | TRBV19 | ASSRILKQGGLF
TRBJ2-1 | TRBV6-5 | AGAVGGSYNEQF
TRBJ2-2 | TRBV19 | ASGTGNTGELF
TRBJ2-1 | TRBV19 | ASTGLSGRAGGEQF
TRBJ1-2 | TRBV30 | AWVDRTANYGYT
TRBJ2-2 | TRBV6-5 | ASSRGSVTGELF
TRBJ2-2 | TRBV5-4 | ASSLPSPGAGELF
TRBJ1-2 | TRBV10-3 | ATEGGSRGYT
TRBJ2-3 | TRBV7-8 | ASSITPSTDTQY
TRBJ1-2 | TRBV30 | AWSSTYGYT
TRBJ2-5 | TRBV5-1 | ASSFGGRATETQY
TRBJ2-5 | TRBV7-9 | ASSLGVYETQY
TRBJ1-5 | TRBV5-6 | ASSFLRDRGNQPQH
TRBJ1-2 | TRBV30 | AWSDLPGDPKLGYT
TRBJ2-1 | TRBV11-3 | ASSLGGGSHYNEQF
TRBJ2-5 | TRBV29-1 | SVGQGTQETQY
TRBJ1-5 | TRBV10-2 | ASSVSGPHLVGGQPQH
TRBJ2-7 | TRBV27 | ASRGQDRGGEQY
TRBJ2-2 | TRBV18 | ASSNSRGSGSTGELF
TRBJ2-3 | TRBV7-2 | ASSPHPSVAGGLTDTQY
TRBJ2-7 | TRBV20-1 | SPRGGREQY
TRBJ2-1 | TRBV28 | ASSLPHTDEQF
TRBJ1-2 | TRBV7-2 | ASSPLLRGNYGYT
TRBJ2-5 | TRBV30 | AWSVAGVSQETQY
TRBJ1-5 | TRBV6-5 | ASTERISNQPQH
TRBJ2-2 | TRBV7-2 | ASSPWVAGGAGELF
TRBJ2-7 | TRBV20-1 | SASLGVLAGAYEQY
TRBJ1-3 | TRBV3-1/TRBV3-2 | ASSLDRAASGNTIY
TRBJ2-7 | TRBV5-1 | ASTQTGDSSGEQY
TRBJ1-1 | TRBV7-2 | ASSPEGGRMNTEAF